One and the same sample provided the 13 T cell receptor beta chains below, sequenced in a study of persistence of HIV-infected CD4 T cells. Cells were stimulated nonspecifically with anti-CD3/anti-CD28 magnetic beads. CD4+ T cells upregulating both CD40 ligand and CD69 were sorted as responding cells. No antigens are known for them. Sequencing used immunoSEQ version 4 in survey mode. Data came from immunoSEQ multiplex PCR; TCRdb stores just in-frame clones and leaves some out. The repertoire consists of over 35,000 clones, with roughly 90% occurring once and the leading ten covering 1%. The input for sequencing was CD4+ T cells sorted from PBMCs after approximately 19-hour stimulation, taken from a patient who received antiretroviral therapy. The origin of the receptors is an adult man with HIV who was CMV-seropositive.

J is TRBJ1-4 and V is TRBV2; no definite D call. This CDR3 contains 16 residues. From germline, CDR1 is SNHLY and CDR2 FYNNEI. Deletions cut 1 base from V and 5 bases from J, with 14 bases between. The CDR3 loop reads CASSEGLGQLNEKLFF. The CDR3 nucleotides are TGTGCCAGCAGTGAAGGACTCGGGCAACTAAATGAAAAACTGTTTTTT.

V and J are TRBV5-1 and TRBJ1-2; TRBD1 might be the D (5 bases). CDR1 is SGHRS and CDR2 is YFSETQ in the germline V gene. Trimming cost V 4 bases and J 0 bases, with 10 bases left between them. The CDR3 is 14 residues long. Written as DNA, the CDR3 is TGCGCCAGCAGCCCAGGGACGGCTAACTATGGCTACACCTTC. Protein sequence: CASSPGTANYGYTF.

V usage is TRBV19 and J usage is TRBJ2-3, with TRBD1 matching 7 bases. Germline V gene sequence: CDR1 LNHDA, CDR2 SQIVND (reference sequence). J lost 7 bases, V lost 5 bases, and 9 bases had no gene match. CDR3 length equals 14 residues. In nucleotides, the CDR3 is TGTGCCAGTAGTCCTCGGGACAGACTTAATACGCAGTATTTT. It specifies CASSPRDRLNTQYF.

This clone was recorded a few times. This sequence joins TRBV3-1 (or the pseudogene TRBV3-2) and TRBJ2-1; D may be TRBD1 or TRBD2 (5 bases each). Between the trimmed V and J ends, which lost 4 bases and 12 bases, there was a span of 16 bases. This CDR3 has 13 amino acids. CDR1 and CDR2 (germline): LGHDT, YNNKEL (reference sequence). CDR3 loop: CASSPHRARGQFF. The CDR3 DNA reads as TGTGCCAGCAGCCCACACCGGGCGAGGGGGCAGTTCTTC.

This chain connects TRBV4-1 to TRBJ2-3, with TRBD1 matching 10 bases. This CDR3 spans 16 amino acids. With 4 bases clipped from V and 1 base from J, the junction kept 5 bases outside the gene matches. Germline CDR1 and CDR2: MGHRA and YSYEKL. CDR3 bases: TGCGCCAGCAGCCTTTCCGGGACAGGGGGCACAGATACGCAGTATTTT. Its translation is CASSLSGTGGTDTQYF.

The chain uses TRBV6-5 and TRBJ2-2; 8 bases are shared with TRBD1. The junction had 5 bases not matched to a gene; V was cut back by 7 bases and J by 4 bases. This CDR3 comprises 14 residues. Germline V gene lookup returns CDR1 MNHEY and CDR2 SVGAGI. The CDR3 is CASTWTGRTGELFF. CDR3 coding DNA: TGTGCCAGCACTTGGACAGGGCGCACCGGGGAGCTGTTTTTT.

The rearrangement links TRBV18 to TRBJ2-1, with a possible D match to TRBD1 (5 bases). Germline CDR1 is KGHSH and CDR2 is LQKENI. With 2 bases removed from V and 1 base from J, the gap between germline ends came to 6 bases. This CDR3 comprises 14 residues. CDR3 sequence: CASSPGASYNEQFF. The CDR3 coding sequence is TGTGCCAGCTCACCAGGGGCTTCCTACAATGAGCAGTTCTTC. The variable domain in full, completed from reference TRBV18 and TRBJ2-1, reads NAGVMQNPRHLVRRRGQEARLRCSPMKGHSHVYWYRQLPEEGLKFMVYLQKENIIDESGMPKERFSAEFPKEGPSILRIQQVVRGDSAAYFCASSPGASYNEQFFGPGTRLTVL.

The chain joins TRBV28 to TRBJ1-1, with no clear D. The CDR3 covers 16 residues. The germline V gene has CDR1 MDHEN and CDR2 SYDVKM. V lost 5 bases and J lost 0, with 16 bases in between. CDR3 nucleotide sequence: TGTGCCAGCAGTCCTATTGTTATCACCCTGAACACTGAAGCTTTCTTT. It codes for CASSPIVITLNTEAFF.

The chain couples TRBV9 to TRBJ2-1; maybe TRBD2 (6 bases). This CDR3 contains 16 residues. Trimming removed 3 bases at V and 5 bases at J, with 18 bases between. Looked up from germline, CDR1 is SGDLS and CDR2 is YYNGEE. The CDR3 region is CASSDPLEGWNNEQFF. In DNA form, the CDR3 reads TGTGCCAGCAGCGACCCTCTGGAGGGGTGGAACAATGAGCAGTTCTTC.

The chain recombines TRBV6-5 with TRBJ2-2; D is ambiguous. The CDR3 loop spans 13 amino acids. From germline, CDR1 is MNHEY and CDR2 SVGAGI. The V end was cut by 5 bases, the J end by 1 base, with 5 bases between. For the CDR3, the DNA is TGTGCCAGCAGTAAATTGAACACCGGGGAGCTGTTTTTT. It is translated as CASSKLNTGELFF.

This chain links TRBV7-2 with TRBJ1-1, with 8 nucleotides matching TRBD1. Germline V lookup: CDR1 SGHTA, CDR2 FQGNSA. J lost 5 bases, V lost 4 bases, and 6 bases had no gene match. The CDR3 contains 14 residues. CDR3 coding DNA: TGTGCCAGCAGCTCCCAGGGGGCAGGGACTGAAGCTTTCTTT. Protein sequence: CASSSQGAGTEAFF.

The genes are TRBV7-6 and TRBJ1-4; 7 bases match TRBD1. Trimming cost V 2 bases and J 7 bases; bases outside gene matches: 10. Germline CDR1 is SGHVS and CDR2 is FNYEAQ. The CDR3 length is 16 residues. Here the CDR3 DNA reads TGTGCCAGCAGCTTATCGACAGGGCCGCCCGTTGAAAAACTGTTTTTT. Encoded protein: CASSLSTGPPVEKLFF.

The J gene is TRBJ1-6, the V gene TRBV7-2, with D hard to call. The length of the CDR3 is 15 residues. Trimming removed 5 bases at V and 0 bases at J, with 8 bases between. CDR1 and CDR2 from the germline V gene are SGHTA and FQGNSA. The CDR3 DNA is TGTGCCAGCAGCCCTTATAGCTCCTATAATTCACCCCTCCACTTT. It specifies CASSPYSSYNSPLHF.